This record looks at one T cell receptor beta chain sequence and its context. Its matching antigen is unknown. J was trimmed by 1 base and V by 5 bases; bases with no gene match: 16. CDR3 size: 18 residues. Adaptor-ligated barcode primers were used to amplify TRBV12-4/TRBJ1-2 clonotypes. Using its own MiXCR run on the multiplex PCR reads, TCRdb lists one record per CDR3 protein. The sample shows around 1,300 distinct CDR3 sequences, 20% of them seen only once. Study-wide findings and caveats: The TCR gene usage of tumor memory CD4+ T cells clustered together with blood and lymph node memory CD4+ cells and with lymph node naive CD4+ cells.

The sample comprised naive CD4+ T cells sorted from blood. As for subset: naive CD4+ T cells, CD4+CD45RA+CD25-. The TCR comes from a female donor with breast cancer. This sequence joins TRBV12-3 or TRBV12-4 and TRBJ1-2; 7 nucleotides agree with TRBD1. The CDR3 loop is CASSPTTGLAYSNYGYTF. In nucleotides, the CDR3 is TGTGCCAGCAGTCCAACGACAGGGCTCGCCTACAGTAACTATGGCTACACCTTC.